This TCR beta chain was profiled in a study of blood T cell repertoires in COVID-19. Study information: The United States, Italy and Spain were the sources of the acute and convalescent COVID-19 samples. T cells, B-cell-depleted T cells, or PBMCs provided the cDNA or gDNA that served as material.

Per the authors' pipeline: Amplified reference gene primers provided the basis for estimating nucleated cell counts. The repertoire was sequenced with immunoSEQ multiplex PCR; TCRdb's copy has only in-frame clones and lacks some. V and J calls and clone size are given by that table; D and trimming were obtained from the DNA. This table holds some 300,000 clones, approximately 88% found once. CDR1 and CDR2 from the germline V gene are LNHNV and YYDKDF (reference sequence). V gave up 6 bases and J gave up 0 bases, with 14 bases separating them. This CDR3 comprises 15 residues. The TCR was taken from a young woman who had recovered from COVID-19. The sequencing input was peripheral blood. The chain recombines TRBV15 with TRBJ1-2; D uncertain. DNA for the CDR3: TGTGCCACCAGTAGACGGACTGCGACTAACTATGGCTACACCTTC. Amino acid sequence: CATSRRTATNYGYTF.